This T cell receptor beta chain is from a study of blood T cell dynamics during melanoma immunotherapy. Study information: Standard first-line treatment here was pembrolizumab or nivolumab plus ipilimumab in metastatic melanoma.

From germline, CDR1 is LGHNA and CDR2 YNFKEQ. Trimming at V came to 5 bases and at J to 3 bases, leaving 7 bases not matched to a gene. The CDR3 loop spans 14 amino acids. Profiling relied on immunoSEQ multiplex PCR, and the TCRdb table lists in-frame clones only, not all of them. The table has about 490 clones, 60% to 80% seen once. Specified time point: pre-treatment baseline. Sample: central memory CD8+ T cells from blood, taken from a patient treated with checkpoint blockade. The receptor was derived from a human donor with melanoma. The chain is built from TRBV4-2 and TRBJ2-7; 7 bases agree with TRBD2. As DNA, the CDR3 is TGTGCCAGCAGCTTGTCTGAGCGGGACTACGAGCAGTACTTC. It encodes CASSLSERDYEQYF.